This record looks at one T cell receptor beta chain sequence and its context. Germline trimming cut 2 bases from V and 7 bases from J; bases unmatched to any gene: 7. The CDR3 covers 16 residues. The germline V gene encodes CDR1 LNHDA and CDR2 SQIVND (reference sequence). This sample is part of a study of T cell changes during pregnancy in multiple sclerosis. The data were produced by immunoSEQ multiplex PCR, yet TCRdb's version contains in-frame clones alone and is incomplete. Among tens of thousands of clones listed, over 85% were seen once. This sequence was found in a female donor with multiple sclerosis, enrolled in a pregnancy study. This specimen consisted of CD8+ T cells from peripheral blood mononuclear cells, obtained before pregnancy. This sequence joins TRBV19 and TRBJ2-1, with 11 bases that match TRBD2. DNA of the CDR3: TGTGCCAGTAGTATACTAGCGGGGGGCTCTGTAAATGAGCAGTTCTTC. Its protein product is CASSILAGGSVNEQFF.